This entry lists 25 T cell receptor beta chains sequenced from one sample in a study of blood T cell repertoires in COVID-19. The method was immunoSEQ multiplex PCR; TCRdb's version includes in-frame clones alone and lacks a portion of them. Among some 250,000 clones listed, about 87% were seen once. The sequenced sample consisted of peripheral blood. These receptors were collected from a woman aged 55 to 70 with COVID-19, enrolled during active disease.

V is TRBV14 and J is TRBJ2-1; D possibly corresponds to TRBD2 (6 bases). Deletions cut 3 bases from V and 3 bases from J, with 15 bases between. The CDR3 sequence is 16 residues long. The germline V gene has CDR1 SGHDN and CDR2 FVKESK. The CDR3 spells CASSHKDYGGYNEQFF. The CDR3 DNA sequence: TGTGCCAGCAGCCATAAGGACTACGGAGGCTACAATGAGCAGTTCTTC.

This chain uses TRBV11-2 with TRBJ1-1; 7 positions match TRBD1. V was pared by 1 base and J by 4 bases, with 6 bases of the junction left unmatched. Germline values: CDR1 SGHAT, CDR2 FQNNGV. The CDR3 sequence is 15 residues long. The CDR3 loop is CASSLVGAGGTEAFF. CDR3 nucleotide sequence: TGTGCCAGCAGCTTAGTTGGAGCAGGGGGCACTGAAGCTTTCTTT.

This clone was picked up a small number of times. The chain employs TRBV19 and TRBJ2-2, with unresolved D. The CDR3 runs to 20 residues. V dropped 1 base and J dropped 1 base, with 22 bases sitting between them. Looked up from germline, CDR1 is LNHDA and CDR2 is SQIVND (reference sequence). This CDR3 reads CASSIGRIKRKTQNTGELFF. The CDR3 DNA is TGTGCCAGTAGTATAGGTAGAATCAAGAGGAAAACCCAGAACACCGGGGAGCTGTTTTTT.

This rearrangement joins TRBV7-3 to TRBJ2-1; perhaps TRBD1 as D (6 bases). Germline CDR1 is SGHTA and CDR2 is FQGTGA. The CDR3 contains 17 residues. Deletions cut 5 bases from V and 5 bases from J, with 22 bases between. This CDR3 reads CASSTQGLGVRNNEQFF. CDR3 nucleotide sequence: TGTGCCAGCAGCACCCAGGGGCTAGGGGTTAGGAACAATGAGCAGTTCTTC.

This chain links TRBV9 with TRBJ2-1; possible D gene TRBD2, 6 bases. Trimming stripped 4 bases from V and 3 bases from J, with 17 bases between. The germline CDR1 and CDR2 sequences are SGDLS and YYNGEE. CDR3 size: 16 residues. Here the CDR3 reads CASSPRRLANYNEQFF. In DNA, the CDR3 is TGTGCCAGCAGCCCCAGGAGGCTAGCGAACTACAATGAGCAGTTCTTC.

The chain carries TRBV9 and TRBJ1-1; D possibly corresponds to TRBD1 (5 bases). V gave up 4 bases and J gave up 2 bases, with 9 bases separating them. The CDR3 runs 13 residues. Germline values: CDR1 SGDLS, CDR2 YYNGEE. CDR3 protein: CASSLTANTEAFF. The CDR3 region has the DNA TGTGCCAGCAGCTTGACAGCTAACACTGAAGCTTTCTTT.

The rearrangement links TRBV30 to TRBJ2-1, with TRBD2 matching over 7 bases. Trimming at V came to 4 bases and at J to 5 bases, leaving 5 bases not matched to a gene. The CDR3 consists of 13 residues. Germline lookup yields CDR1 GTSNPN and CDR2 SVGIG (reference sequence). This CDR3 is CAWNRRGDNEQFF. The CDR3 nucleotides read TGTGCCTGGAATAGACGGGGGGACAATGAGCAGTTCTTC.

V is TRBV10-3 and J is TRBJ1-5, with 7 bases identical to TRBD1. Unmatched junction bases numbered 11, after V lost 6 bases and J lost 6 bases. Germline CDR1 ENHRY, CDR2 SYGVKD. This CDR3 comprises 15 residues. The CDR3 spells CAIRDGQESGQPQHF. The CDR3 DNA reads TGTGCCATCAGGGATGGACAGGAATCGGGTCAGCCCCAGCATTTT.

V gene TRBV28 combines with J gene TRBJ1-2; D is unclear. V was shortened by 4 bases and J by 0 bases, with 12 bases between the two germline ends. This CDR3 has 15 amino acids. Germline V gene data show CDR1 as MDHEN and CDR2 as SYDVKM. The CDR3 bases are TGTGCCAGCAGTTCCCCGCGGGCAGCTAACTATGGCTACACCTTC. The encoded protein is CASSSPRAANYGYTF.

The chain carries TRBV5-6 and TRBJ1-2, with 9 nucleotides matching TRBD1. In germline, CDR1 is SGHDT, CDR2 YYEEEE. V shed 2 bases, J shed 3 bases, and the junction held 5 bases outside the gene matches. There are 15 residues in the CDR3. CDR3 loop: CASSLQGALDYGYTF. DNA of the CDR3: TGTGCCAGCAGCTTACAGGGGGCTCTGGACTATGGCTACACCTTC. Variable domain in full (rest from reference TRBV5-6 and TRBJ1-2): DAGVTQSPTHLIKTRGQQVTLRCSPKSGHDTVSWYQQALGQGPQFIFQYYEEEERQRGNFPDRFSGHQFPNYSSELNVNALLLGDSALYLCASSLQGALDYGYTFGSGTRLTVV.

The chain is built from TRBV19 and TRBJ1-5; D is undetermined. Trimming stripped 4 bases from V and 2 bases from J, with 18 bases between. This CDR3 is 17 amino acids long. Germline CDR1 and CDR2: LNHDA and SQIVND (reference sequence). The CDR3: CASSRYGERAGNQPQHF. CDR3 bases: TGTGCCAGTAGTAGATACGGGGAGCGCGCGGGCAATCAGCCCCAGCATTTT.

The chain links TRBV4-1 to TRBJ2-1; no definite D call. The CDR3 spans 15 residues. With 0 bases removed from V and 0 bases from J, the gap between germline ends came to 6 bases. Germline lookup yields CDR1 MGHRA and CDR2 YSYEKL. This CDR3 reads CASSQDFSSYNEQFF. For the CDR3, the DNA is TGCGCCAGCAGCCAAGATTTCAGCTCCTACAATGAGCAGTTCTTC.

V gene TRBV24-1 combines with J gene TRBJ1-1; weak D call: TRBD1 (6 bases). The V end was cut by 9 bases, the J end by 4 bases, with 11 bases between. CDR3 length equals 12 residues. Germline-derived CDR1 and CDR2 are KGHDR and SFDVKD. The CDR3 DNA reads as TGTGCCACCGGGGAGGGGGGCACTGAAGCTTTCTTT. Residues: CATGEGGTEAFF.

This clone has a single count. The chain has TRBV11-1 and TRBJ2-1, with 14 bases matching TRBD2. Germline values: CDR1 SGHAT, CDR2 FQDESV (reference sequence). CDR3 size: 17 residues. J lost 7 bases, V lost 0 bases, and 5 bases had no gene match. CDR3 bases: TGTGCCAGCAGCTTAGCGGGGACTAGCGGGAGAGGAAATGAGCAGTTCTTC. Its translation is CASSLAGTSGRGNEQFF.

The chain is built from TRBV9 and TRBJ2-5; 15 bases agree with TRBD2. Germline CDR1 reads SGDLS; CDR2 reads YYNGEE. The V and J ends lost 4 bases and 14 bases, in that order; junction bases with no gene match: 12. This CDR3 has 15 amino acids. The CDR3 coding sequence is TGTGCCAGCAGCCCAGGGGGACTAGCGGGAGGTCCCCCCTACTTC. Its translation: CASSPGGLAGGPPYF.

This sequence joins TRBV2 and TRBJ2-7; a possible D gene is TRBD1 (8 bases). Germline V gives CDR1 SNHLY, CDR2 FYNNEI. The CDR3 length is 12 residues. V shed 10 bases and J shed 7 bases, with 17 bases lying between them. The CDR3 loop is CAIGQGGLEQYF. The CDR3 region has the DNA TGTGCCATCGGACAGGGAGGGTTGGAGCAGTACTTC.

The chain has TRBV19 and TRBJ1-5, with a tentative D call TRBD1 (5 bases). There are 15 residues in the CDR3. Germline V gene sequence: CDR1 LNHDA, CDR2 SQIVND (reference sequence). V was trimmed by 11 bases and J by 2 bases, leaving 19 bases between them. The CDR3 is CASTGGEAGNQPQHF. The CDR3 region has the DNA TGTGCCTCTACCGGGGGGGAGGCTGGCAATCAGCCCCAGCATTTT.

This chain uses TRBV19 with TRBJ2-4; possible D gene TRBD1, 6 bases. This CDR3 spans 14 amino acids. Trimming cost V 6 bases and J 8 bases, with 17 bases left between them. Germline CDR1 reads LNHDA; CDR2 reads SQIVND (reference sequence). CDR3 DNA: TGTGCCAGTAGCCTTACAGGGTCTTTGGACATTCAGTACTTC. The encoded protein is CASSLTGSLDIQYF.

The chain has TRBV9 and TRBJ2-2; 14 bases align to TRBD2. CDR3 size: 16 residues. J was trimmed by 5 bases and V by 5 bases; bases with no gene match: 5. Germline V gene data show CDR1 as SGDLS and CDR2 as YYNGEE. CDR3 nucleotides: TGTGCCAGCAGGACCGGGACTAGCGGGGGTACCGGGGAGCTGTTTTTT. It is translated as CASRTGTSGGTGELFF.

The chain links TRBV12-3 or TRBV12-4 to TRBJ2-1, with D hard to call. V dropped 7 bases and J dropped 3 bases, with 10 bases sitting between them. The CDR3 contains 13 residues. The CDR3 DNA is TGTGCCAGCACGCGTTTGATCTACAATGAGCAGTTCTTC. This codes for CASTRLIYNEQFF.

This clone appeared a few times. The identical CDR3 is also encoded by other nucleotide sequences in the sample. CDR3 protein: CASSQARVGGYTF. CDR3 bases: TGTGCCAGCAGCCAAGCCAGGGTGGGTGGCTACACCTTC. The chain uses TRBV3-1 (or the pseudogene TRBV3-2) and TRBJ1-2; a weak D match, TRBD1 (5 bases). The CDR3 is 13 amino acids. CDR1 and CDR2 (germline): LGHDT, YNNKEL (reference sequence). Deletions cut 1 base from V and 7 bases from J, with 10 bases between.

This sequence joins TRBV4-2 and TRBJ1-1; TRBD1 matches 10 bases. Germline lookup yields CDR1 LGHNA and CDR2 YNFKEQ. The trim removed 1 base at V and 4 bases at J, leaving 9 bases unmatched. The CDR3 spans 17 residues. For the CDR3, the DNA is TGTGCCAGCAGCCAAGTTCTTGACAGGGGGCGAGTCACTGAAGCTTTCTTT. Translated, it gives CASSQVLDRGRVTEAFF.

The rearrangement links TRBV5-1 to TRBJ1-3; 8 nucleotides align to TRBD1. V was clipped by 1 base and J by 3 bases; unmatched bases: 6. This CDR3 spans 16 amino acids. Germline V gene sequence: CDR1 SGHRS, CDR2 YFSETQ. The CDR3 bases are TGCGCCAGCAGCTTGCCCCTGACAGGGGATGGAAACACCATATATTTT. It is translated as CASSLPLTGDGNTIYF.

The gene calls are TRBV19 and TRBJ2-1; TRBD1 matches 7 bases. V trimming: 1 base; J trimming: 9 bases; junction bases outside the gene matches: 6. Germline V gene data show CDR1 as LNHDA and CDR2 as SQIVND (reference sequence). The CDR3 length is 14 residues. Written as DNA, the CDR3 is TGTGCCAGTAGTATAGGGACTCCAGGGGGTGAGCAGTTCTTC. The encoded protein is CASSIGTPGGEQFF.

V usage is TRBV15 and J usage is TRBJ1-2; possibly TRBD1 for D (6 bases). The V and J ends lost 3 bases and 1 base respectively, with 12 bases between them. The CDR3 spans 15 residues. Germline assignment: CDR1 LNHNV and CDR2 YYDKDF (reference sequence). CDR3 sequence reads: CATSSETGINYGYTF. The CDR3 DNA sequence: TGTGCCACCAGCAGCGAGACAGGAATTAACTATGGCTACACCTTC.